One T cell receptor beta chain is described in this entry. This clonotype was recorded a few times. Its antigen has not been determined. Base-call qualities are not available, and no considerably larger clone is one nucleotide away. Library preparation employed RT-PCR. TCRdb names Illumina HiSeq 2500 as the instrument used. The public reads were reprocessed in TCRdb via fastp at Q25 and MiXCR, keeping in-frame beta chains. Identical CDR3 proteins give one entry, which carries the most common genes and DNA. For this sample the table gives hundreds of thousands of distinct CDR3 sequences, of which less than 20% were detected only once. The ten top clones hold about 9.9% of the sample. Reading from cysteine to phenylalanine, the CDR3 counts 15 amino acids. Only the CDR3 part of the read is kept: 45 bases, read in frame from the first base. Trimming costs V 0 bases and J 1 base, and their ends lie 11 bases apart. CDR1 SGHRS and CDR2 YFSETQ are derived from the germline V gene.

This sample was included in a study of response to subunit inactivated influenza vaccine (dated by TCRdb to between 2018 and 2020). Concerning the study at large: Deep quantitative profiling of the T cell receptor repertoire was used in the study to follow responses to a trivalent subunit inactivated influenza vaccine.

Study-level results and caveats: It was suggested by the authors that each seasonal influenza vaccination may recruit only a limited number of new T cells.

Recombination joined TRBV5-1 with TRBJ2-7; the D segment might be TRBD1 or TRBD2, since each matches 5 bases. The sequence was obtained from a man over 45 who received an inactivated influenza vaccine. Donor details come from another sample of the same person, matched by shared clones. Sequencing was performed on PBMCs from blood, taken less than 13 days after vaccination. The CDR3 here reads CASSLEVGPSYEQYF. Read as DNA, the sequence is TGCGCCAGCAGCTTGGAGGTGGGACCATCCTACGAGCAGTACTTC.